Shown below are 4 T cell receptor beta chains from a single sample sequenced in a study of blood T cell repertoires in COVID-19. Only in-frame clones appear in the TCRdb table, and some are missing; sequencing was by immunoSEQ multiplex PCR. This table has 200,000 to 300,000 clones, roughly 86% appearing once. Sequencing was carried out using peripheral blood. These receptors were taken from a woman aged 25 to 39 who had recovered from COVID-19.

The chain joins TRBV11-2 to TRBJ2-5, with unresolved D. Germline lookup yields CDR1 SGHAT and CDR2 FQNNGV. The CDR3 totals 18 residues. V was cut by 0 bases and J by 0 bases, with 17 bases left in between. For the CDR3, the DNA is TGTGCCAGCAGCTTAGATCGAAACAACCCGTCGTACCAAGAGACCCAGTACTTC. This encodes CASSLDRNNPSYQETQYF. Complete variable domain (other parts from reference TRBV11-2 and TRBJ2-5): EAGVAQSPRYKIIEKRQSVAFWCNPISGHATLYWYQQILGQGPKLLIQFQNNGVVDDSQLPKDRFSAERLKGVDSTLKIQPAKLEDSAVYLCASSLDRNNPSYQETQYFGPGTRLLVL.

CDR3 sequence: CASSYGQGALSKYEQYF. CDR3 DNA: TGTGCCAGCAGCTACGGACAGGGGGCACTCAGCAAGTACGAGCAGTACTTC. The chain couples TRBV7-2 to TRBJ2-7; 11 positions match TRBD1. V shed 4 bases, J shed 4 bases, and the junction held 12 bases outside the gene matches. Germline V CDR1 and CDR2: SGHTA, FQGNSA. The CDR3 runs 17 residues.

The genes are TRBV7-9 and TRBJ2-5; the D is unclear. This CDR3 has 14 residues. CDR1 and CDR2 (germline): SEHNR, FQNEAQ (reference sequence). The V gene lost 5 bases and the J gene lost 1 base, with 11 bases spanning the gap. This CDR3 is CASSPGLSQETQYF. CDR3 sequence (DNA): TGTGCCAGCAGCCCGGGTCTGTCCCAAGAGACCCAGTACTTC.

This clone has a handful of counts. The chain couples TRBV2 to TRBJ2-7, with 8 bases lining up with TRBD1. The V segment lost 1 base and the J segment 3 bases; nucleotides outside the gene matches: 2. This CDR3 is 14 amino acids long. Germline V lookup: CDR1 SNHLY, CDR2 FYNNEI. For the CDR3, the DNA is TGTGCCAGCAGTGAAGTGACAGGGGACTACGAGCAGTACTTC. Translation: CASSEVTGDYEQYF.